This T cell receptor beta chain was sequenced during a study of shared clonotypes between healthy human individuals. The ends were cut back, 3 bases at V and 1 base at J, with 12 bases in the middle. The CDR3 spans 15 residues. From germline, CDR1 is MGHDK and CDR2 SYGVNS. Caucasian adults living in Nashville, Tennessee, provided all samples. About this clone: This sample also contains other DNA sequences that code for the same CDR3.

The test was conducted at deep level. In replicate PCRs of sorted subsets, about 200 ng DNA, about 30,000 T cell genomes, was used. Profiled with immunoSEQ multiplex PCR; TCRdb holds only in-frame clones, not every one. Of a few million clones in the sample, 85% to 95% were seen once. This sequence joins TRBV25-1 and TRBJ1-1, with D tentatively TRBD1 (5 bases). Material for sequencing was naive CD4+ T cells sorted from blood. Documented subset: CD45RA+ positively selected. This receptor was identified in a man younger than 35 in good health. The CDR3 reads CASSDPGGGNTEAFF. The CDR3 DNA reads TGTGCCAGCAGTGATCCGGGGGGAGGGAACACTGAAGCTTTCTTT.